These T cell receptor beta chains were read from a single sample in a study of cytomegalovirus exposure and HLA in healthy donors. Assay used: immunoSEQ multiplex PCR; TCRdb lists only in-frame clones, some missing. The table has over 90,000 clones, 55% to 75% seen once. Specimen: PBMCs. Receptors were obtained from a man in his sixties in good health and CMV-seronegative. The conserved cysteine and the conserved F or W are not part of the CDR3 here.

13	TRBV6-5	TRBJ2-7	ASSYFGTGANEQY
13	TRBV28	TRBJ1-2	ASRGQGVIHYGYT
13	TRBV19	TRBJ2-7	ATSVGEARLGEQY
11	TRBV6-1	TRBJ2-5	ASSGSSGETQY
11	TRBV5-1	TRBJ1-1	ASSFLQGTEAF
13	TRBV4-2	TRBJ1-1	ASSRTGTGSTEAF
12	TRBV5-1	TRBJ2-1	ASSGEAGYNEQF
13	TRBV11-3	TRBJ2-3	ASSLGGRGTDTQY
11	TRBV7-9	TRBJ1-1	ASSSSSNTEAF
10	TRBV28	TRBJ1-2	ASSLSGYGYT
9	TRBV29-1	TRBJ1-5	SVRPVRPQH
13	TRBV6-5	TRBJ2-3	ASSFSGRGTDTQY
13	TRBV18	TRBJ1-1	ASSPLSLELGEAF
11	TRBV11-2	TRBJ1-3	ASSIYGGNTIY
12	TRBV27	TRBJ1-1	ASSLPTGNTEAF
13	TRBV7-9	TRBJ2-2	ASRILAGVTGELF
12	TRBV6-5	TRBJ2-7	ASSEQTVTYEQY
13	TRBV18	TRBJ2-3	ASSPTSGETDTQY
10	TRBV5-5	TRBJ2-1	ASSLGGSGQF
10	TRBV11-1	TRBJ2-5	ASSLTEETQY
11	TRBV2	TRBJ2-2	ASSPTMSGELF
11	TRBV19	TRBJ2-7	ASSNQQGYEQY
13	TRBV19	TRBJ2-7	ASSIRGGSDYEQY
13	TRBV2	TRBJ1-2	ASSSRTGVNYGYT
14	TRBV5-1	TRBJ2-3	ASSSILAIGTDTQY
13	TRBV19	TRBJ1-5	ASSSGGPDLLSQH
17	TRBV27	TRBJ1-6	ASSLSGTEIHSYNSPLH
14	TRBV5-1	TRBJ1-2	ASRNGTVAANYGYT
10	TRBV7-9	TRBJ2-7	ASSPLLYEQY
13	TRBV25-1	TRBJ2-3	ASSGRTGGTDTQY
14	TRBV28	TRBJ1-5	ASSFGAGGLNQPQH
12	TRBV5-6	TRBJ1-2	ASSSPGLSYGYT
16	TRBV5-1	TRBJ2-5	ASSLGVATSGGQETQY
11	TRBV30	TRBJ2-5	AWSRQGGETQY
11	TRBV9	TRBJ1-1	ASSTAGVTEAF
13	TRBV6-5	TRBJ2-4	ASSRTAGVTNIQY
13	TRBV5-1	TRBJ2-3	ASSLSGDGTDTQY
17	TRBV5-1	TRBJ2-4	ASSLTGLAGGPGKNIQY
12	TRBV6-5	TRBJ2-7	ASSYLGLAYEQY
12	TRBV5-1	TRBJ1-2	ASSFLQGARGYT
12	TRBV10-1	TRBJ2-3	ASSALSVTDTQY
12	TRBV30	TRBJ2-7	AWSTGGAVYEQY
14	TRBV9	TRBJ2-5	ASSVYRTSGQETQY
11	TRBV5-1	TRBJ2-3	ASSLRSTDTQY
10	TRBV27	TRBJ1-2	ASSLTGFGYT
10	TRBV7-6	TRBJ1-1	ASSTGGTEAF